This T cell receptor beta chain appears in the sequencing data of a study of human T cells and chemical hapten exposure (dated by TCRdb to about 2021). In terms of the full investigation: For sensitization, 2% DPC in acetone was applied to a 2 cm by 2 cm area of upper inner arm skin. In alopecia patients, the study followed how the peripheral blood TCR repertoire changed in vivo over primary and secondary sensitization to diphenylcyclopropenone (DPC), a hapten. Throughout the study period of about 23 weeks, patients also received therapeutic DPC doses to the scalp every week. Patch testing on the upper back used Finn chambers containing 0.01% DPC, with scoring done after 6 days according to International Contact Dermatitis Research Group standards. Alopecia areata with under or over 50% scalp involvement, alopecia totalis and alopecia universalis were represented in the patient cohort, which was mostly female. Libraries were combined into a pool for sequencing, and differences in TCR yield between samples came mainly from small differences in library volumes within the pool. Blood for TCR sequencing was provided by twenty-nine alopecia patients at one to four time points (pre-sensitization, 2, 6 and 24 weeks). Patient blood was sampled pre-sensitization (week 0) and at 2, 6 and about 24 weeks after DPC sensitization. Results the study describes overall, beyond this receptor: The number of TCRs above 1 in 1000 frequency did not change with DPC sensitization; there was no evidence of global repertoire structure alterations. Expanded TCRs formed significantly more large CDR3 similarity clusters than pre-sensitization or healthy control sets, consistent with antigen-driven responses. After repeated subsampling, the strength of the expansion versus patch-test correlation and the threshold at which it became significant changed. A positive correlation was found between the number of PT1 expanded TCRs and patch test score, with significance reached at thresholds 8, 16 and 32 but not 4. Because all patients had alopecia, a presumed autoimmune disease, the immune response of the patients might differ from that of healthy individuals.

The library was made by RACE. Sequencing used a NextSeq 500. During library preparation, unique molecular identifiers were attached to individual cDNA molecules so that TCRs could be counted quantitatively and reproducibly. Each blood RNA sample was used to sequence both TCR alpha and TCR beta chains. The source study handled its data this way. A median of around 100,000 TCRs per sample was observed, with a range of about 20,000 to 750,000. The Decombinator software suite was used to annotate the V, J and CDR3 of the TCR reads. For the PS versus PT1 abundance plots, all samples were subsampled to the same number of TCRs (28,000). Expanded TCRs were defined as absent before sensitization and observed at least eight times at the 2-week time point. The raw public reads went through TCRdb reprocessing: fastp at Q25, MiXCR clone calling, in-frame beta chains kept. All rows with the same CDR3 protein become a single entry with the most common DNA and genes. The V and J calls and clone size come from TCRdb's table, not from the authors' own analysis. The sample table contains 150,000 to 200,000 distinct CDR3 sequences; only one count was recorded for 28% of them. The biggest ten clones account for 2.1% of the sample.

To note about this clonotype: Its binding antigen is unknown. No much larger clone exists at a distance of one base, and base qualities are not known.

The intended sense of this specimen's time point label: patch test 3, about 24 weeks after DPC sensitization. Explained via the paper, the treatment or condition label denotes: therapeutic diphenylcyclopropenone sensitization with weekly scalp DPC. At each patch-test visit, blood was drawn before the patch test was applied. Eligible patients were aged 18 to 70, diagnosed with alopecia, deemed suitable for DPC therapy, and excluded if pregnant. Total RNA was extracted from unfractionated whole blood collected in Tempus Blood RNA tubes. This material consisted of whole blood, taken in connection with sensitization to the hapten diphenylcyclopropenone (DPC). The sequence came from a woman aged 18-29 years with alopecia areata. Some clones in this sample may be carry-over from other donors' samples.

The DNA sequence is TGCGCCAGCAGCCAAGTCTGGACAGGGGGAAACACCATATATTTT. It encodes CASSQVWTGGNTIYF. Recombination linked TRBV4-1 to TRBJ1-3; 8 middle bases align to TRBD1. There are 15 amino acids in the CDR3, from cysteine to phenylalanine inclusive. Solely the CDR3 DNA is kept, with 45 bases framed from the first base. As encoded in the germline V gene, CDR1 is MGHRA while CDR2 is YSYEKL. Compared with germline, V lacks 1 base and J lacks 4 bases; bases without a gene match: 3.